Listed here is a single T cell receptor (beta chain). This CDR3 contains 15 residues. J gave up 3 bases and V 2 bases, and 7 bases lay outside the gene matches. From germline, CDR1 is SGHAT and CDR2 FQNNGV. The sample originates from a study of T cell responses to AZD1222 COVID-19 vaccine. Using immunoSEQ multiplex PCR, the repertoire was profiled, and TCRdb retains in-frame clones only, with some absent. The sample includes 200,000 to 300,000 clones, approximately 93% seen only once; the top ten take less than 0.65%. This chain uses TRBV11-2 with TRBJ2-7; TRBD1 aligns across 7 bases. The sample here was peripheral blood, taken on day 0 of AZD1222 vaccination. The receptor was isolated from an adult in good health. The CDR3 DNA sequence: TGTGCCAGCAGCTTATACAGGGGAAAGATCTACGAGCAGTACTTC. Translation: CASSLYRGKIYEQYF. The full variable domain, in which reference TRBV11-2 and TRBJ2-7 provide the parts outside the CDR3, is EAGVAQSPRYKIIEKRQSVAFWCNPISGHATLYWYQQILGQGPKLLIQFQNNGVVDDSQLPKDRFSAERLKGVDSTLKIQPAKLEDSAVYLCASSLYRGKIYEQYFGPGTRLTVT.